These 21 T cell receptor beta chains were all obtained from the same sample, sequenced in a study of T cells in Graves' hyperthyroidism and ophthalmopathy (dated by TCRdb to the late 2010s). The protocol used for the library was multiplex PCR. Sequencing relied on an Illumina HiSeq 2000. The TCR beta CDR3 regions were amplified from RNA transcripts. The first round of RT-PCR for the TCR CDR3 was performed with the HTBI primer set and the Qiagen OneStep RT-PCR kit. The public sequencing data were trimmed at Q25 with fastp and processed into clonotypes with MiXCR by TCRdb, which kept only in-frame beta chains. Every CDR3 protein is listed once, alongside the most common genes and DNA of its rows. This sample comprises about 400,000 distinct CDR3 sequences, about 13% of them detected only once. In total, the top ten clones hold roughly 9.2% of the sample. The sample consisted of blood. The receptors were sampled from a woman between 18 and 29 years old with Graves' hyperthyroidism.

This clonotype occurred many times. V gene TRBV10-3 combines with J gene TRBJ2-7, with unresolved D. CDR1 is ENHRY and CDR2 is SYGVKD in the germline V gene. The CDR3 loop spans 11 amino acids. Between the trimmed V and J ends, which lost 8 bases and 8 bases, there was a span of 13 bases. CDR3 in amino acids: CAIDKGSKQYF. CDR3 sequence (DNA): TGTGCCATCGATAAGGGCTCCAAGCAGTACTTC.

This clonotype appeared many times. The chain combines TRBV2 with TRBJ2-7; TRBD2 is a possible D gene (6 bases). The CDR3 consists of 14 residues. The ends were cut back, 7 bases at V and 4 bases at J, with 17 bases in the middle. Germline V gives CDR1 SNHLY, CDR2 FYNNEI. The CDR3 spells CASTPEEGRYEQYF. The DNA of the CDR3 is TGTGCCAGCACACCCGAGGAGGGTCGGTACGAGCAGTACTTC.

This clonotype appeared many times. This chain connects TRBV29-1 to TRBJ2-7; the D is unclear. The CDR3 totals 11 residues. Trimming shortened V by 6 bases and J by 3 bases, and 9 bases separated the two germline ends. Germline V gene sequence: CDR1 SQVTM, CDR2 ANQGSEA. CDR3 bases: TGCAGCGTGAAGACCCTCTACGAGCAGTACTTC. Translated, it gives CSVKTLYEQYF.

This clonotype appeared many times. This chain connects TRBV3-1 to TRBJ1-5, with D tentatively TRBD1 (5 bases). CDR3 length: 16 amino acids. With 1 base removed from V and 6 bases from J, the gap between germline ends came to 16 bases. In germline, CDR1 is LGHDT, CDR2 YNNKEL (reference sequence). The CDR3 here is CASSQGGGKGFQPQHF. Here the CDR3 DNA reads TGTGCCAGCAGCCAAGGTGGGGGGAAAGGCTTTCAGCCCCAGCATTTT.

The rearrangement joins TRBV7-2 to TRBJ2-2, with unresolved D. There are 16 residues in the CDR3. Germline values: CDR1 SGHTA, CDR2 FQGNSA. Trimming took 5 bases from V and 3 from J, leaving 16 bases between them. The CDR3 bases are TGTGCCAGCAGCCCGAGCGAAACTGTATACACCGGGGAGCTGTTTTTT. Translation: CASSPSETVYTGELFF.

This clonotype was recorded many times. This sequence joins TRBV11-2 and TRBJ1-3; 8 nucleotides line up with TRBD1. Germline assignment: CDR1 SGHAT and CDR2 FQNNGV. V shed 2 bases, J shed 6 bases, and the junction held 9 bases outside the gene matches. The CDR3 contains 16 residues. The CDR3 sequence: CASSLRRTGTENTIYF. The CDR3 nucleotides read TGTGCCAGCAGCTTACGAAGGACAGGGACCGAAAACACCATATATTTT.

Only a few counts were recorded for this clonotype. The rearrangement links TRBV3-1 to TRBJ2-3; D possibly corresponds to TRBD1 (5 bases). CDR1 LGHDT and CDR2 YNNKEL come from the germline V gene (reference sequence). This CDR3 is 16 amino acids long. V lost 2 bases and J lost 0, with 12 bases in between. The DNA for the CDR3 is TGTGCCAGCAGCCAACGTACAGGTACTAGCACAGATACGCAGTATTTT. This codes for CASSQRTGTSTDTQYF.

There are many counts of this clonotype. V is TRBV7-2 and J is TRBJ1-2; D perhaps matches TRBD1 (6 bases). The germline gives CDR1 SGHTA, CDR2 FQGNSA. The CDR3 is 13 residues long. V lost 2 bases and J 8 bases, leaving 12 bases between the germline ends. The CDR3 loop is CASSLFSGGGYTF. DNA of the CDR3: TGTGCCAGCAGCTTATTTTCCGGGGGCGGCTACACCTTC.

This clonotype was picked up a small number of times. The chain has TRBV4-1 and TRBJ1-1; 9 bases map to TRBD1. The CDR3 is 13 residues long. V lost 11 bases, J lost 4 bases, and 8 bases stayed unmatched. CDR1 is MGHRA, CDR2 YSYEKL, per germline. The CDR3 sequence is CAGASTGGTEAFF. The CDR3 DNA is TGCGCCGGGGCCTCGACAGGGGGCACTGAAGCTTTCTTT.

This clonotype has at least ten counts. This chain links TRBV29-1 with TRBJ1-1; D not resolved. From germline, CDR1 is SQVTM and CDR2 ANQGSEA. The CDR3 is made up of 12 amino acids. The V end was cut by 4 bases, the J end by 4 bases, with 10 bases between. DNA for the CDR3: TGCAGCGTTGGGCGGGGAGGCACTGAAGCTTTCTTT. Its protein product is CSVGRGGTEAFF.

This clonotype was seen ten or more times. The V call is TRBV30, the J call TRBJ1-2, with D maybe TRBD1 (5 bases). The V end was cut by 2 bases, the J end by 7 bases, with 11 bases between. Germline CDR1 and CDR2: GTSNPN and SVGIG (reference sequence). The CDR3 runs 12 residues. The chain's CDR3 is CAWSPRAGGYTF. The CDR3 nucleotides read TGTGCCTGGAGTCCCAGGGCGGGTGGCTACACCTTC.

On this clonotype itself: A much larger clone is a single base away; this may be a read error. The genes are TRBV20-1 and TRBJ2-3, with D perhaps matching TRBD1 (5 bases). Germline CDR1 reads DFQATT; CDR2 reads SNEGSKA (reference sequence). The CDR3 consists of 11 residues. CDR3 sequence (DNA): TGCAGTGTTGCGGTCACAGGTACGCAGTATTTT. Residues: CSVAVTGTQYF.

A remark on this clonotype: A much larger clone differs from this one at a single base, so this may be a read error. The chain joins TRBV20-1 to TRBJ2-5; D not certain. CDR1 DFQATT and CDR2 SNEGSKA come from the germline V gene (reference sequence). The ends were cut back, 4 bases at V and 3 bases at J, with 21 bases in the middle. CDR3 length equals 16 residues. Written as DNA, the CDR3 is TGCAGTGCTATTTCTCTTGGGGTCCAAGGAGAAGAGACCCAGTACTTC. Its protein is CSAISLGVQGEETQYF.

This clonotype was detected a few times. The J gene is TRBJ1-2, the V gene TRBV20-1, with 9 positions matching TRBD1. Germline V gene lookup returns CDR1 DFQATT and CDR2 SNEGSKA (reference sequence). The CDR3 length is 14 residues. V lost 4 bases, J lost 8 bases, and 11 bases stayed unmatched. This CDR3 reads CSANPPGQGSGYTF. Written as DNA, the CDR3 is TGCAGTGCTAACCCCCCGGGACAGGGTTCCGGCTACACCTTC.

This clonotype was picked up many times. The V call is TRBV19, the J call TRBJ2-1; 10 bases are shared with TRBD2. With V trimmed by 5 bases and J by 0 bases, 4 bases remained unmatched. Germline V gives CDR1 LNHDA, CDR2 SQIVND (reference sequence). The CDR3 is made up of 16 amino acids. CDR3 residues: CASSSQRGGSYNEQFF. The CDR3 region has the DNA TGTGCCAGTAGTTCTCAGCGGGGGGGCTCCTACAATGAGCAGTTCTTC.

At least ten counts were recorded for this clonotype. The V gene is TRBV28, the J gene TRBJ1-6, with 7 bases aligning to TRBD1. J lost 14 bases, V lost 6 bases, and 13 bases had no gene match. The CDR3 has 14 amino acids. CDR1 MDHEN and CDR2 SYDVKM come from the germline V gene. The CDR3: CASSPPGTARALHF. The CDR3, as DNA: TGTGCCAGCAGCCCTCCCGGGACAGCGAGGGCCCTCCACTTT.

The rearrangement uses TRBV2 and TRBJ2-1, with 16 bases fitting TRBD2. Trimming at V came to 6 bases and at J to 2 bases, leaving 7 bases not matched to a gene. CDR1 is SNHLY, CDR2 FYNNEI, per germline. The CDR3 spans 18 residues. The CDR3, as DNA: TGTGCCAGCAGCGGGACTAGCGGGGGGGCCGGGACCTACAATGAGCAGTTCTTC. Protein sequence: CASSGTSGGAGTYNEQFF. Complete variable domain (other parts from reference TRBV2 and TRBJ2-1): EPEVTQTPSHQVTQMGQEVILRCVPISNHLYFYWYRQILGQKVEFLVSFYNNEISEKSEIFDDQFSVERPDGSNFTLKIRSTKLEDSAMYFCASSGTSGGAGTYNEQFFGPGTRLTVL.

In its sample, this clonotype was seen many times. The chain is built from TRBV28 and TRBJ2-7; tentatively, D is TRBD1 (6 bases). The CDR3 runs to 14 residues. V lost 7 bases, J lost 3 bases, and 16 bases lay in between. Germline-derived CDR1 and CDR2 are MDHEN and SYDVKM. The CDR3 DNA reads TGTGCCAGCACGGTCGGTCAGGGGAGCTACGAGCAGTACTTC. Its protein product is CASTVGQGSYEQYF.

This clonotype was counted many times. The V and J genes are TRBV29-1 and TRBJ2-1; possible D gene TRBD2, 6 bases. The V gene lost 8 bases and the J gene lost 6 bases, with 11 bases spanning the gap. The CDR3 length is 11 residues. Per germline, CDR1 SQVTM and CDR2 ANQGSEA. The CDR3 is CSFLGGNEQFF. CDR3 DNA: TGCAGCTTCCTGGGGGGCAATGAGCAGTTCTTC.

This clonotype was seen at least ten times. J is TRBJ2-1 and V is TRBV7-9; possibly TRBD1 for D (6 bases). From germline, CDR1 is SEHNR and CDR2 FQNEAQ (reference sequence). The CDR3 sequence is 12 residues long. V shed 2 bases and J shed 10 bases, with 9 bases lying between them. The DNA for the CDR3 is TGTGCCAGCAGCTTAACAGACAGGGAGCAGTTCTTC. It codes for CASSLTDREQFF. The full variable domain, its missing parts supplied by reference TRBV7-9 and TRBJ2-1, is DTGVSQNPRHKITKRGQNVTFRCDPISEHNRLYWYRQTLGQGPEFLTYFQNEAQLEKSRLLSDRFSAERPKGSFSTLEIQRTEQGDSAMYLCASSLTDREQFFGPGTRLTVL.

In its sample, this clonotype was seen once. This may stem from a read error, because a much larger clone lies one nucleotide away. The chain uses TRBV7-9 and TRBJ1-2; D unclear. Germline V lookup: CDR1 SEHNR, CDR2 FQNEAQ (reference sequence). The CDR3 length is 13 residues. V was clipped by 4 bases and J by 4 bases, with 10 bases between them. This CDR3 is CASSSKVSYGYTF. CDR3 DNA: TGTGCCAGCAGCTCTAAAGTCAGCTATGGCTACACCTTC.